This T cell receptor beta chain is from a study of OX40 agonist ivuxolimab in advanced cancers. The CDR3 is 15 residues long. CDR1 is MNHNY and CDR2 is SVGAGI in the germline V gene (reference sequence). Trimming removed 0 bases from V and 4 bases from J, with 10 bases in between. About this clone: Antigen unknown.

Clones were read by immunoSEQ multiplex PCR, and TCRdb kept only the in-frame ones, dropping some. Here the sample spans roughly 100,000 clones, approximately 85% being singletons. Broader study findings: Compared with others, partial responders at 0.1-3.0 mg/kg displayed clonal expansion among the lowest.

The V and J genes are TRBV6-6 and TRBJ2-1; D gene unclear. The source was CD4+ or CD8+ T cells sorted from blood, collected in a trial of the OX40 agonist ivuxolimab. The sequence derives from an adult with an advanced solid tumor such as melanoma, head and neck, liver or kidney cancer. The chain's CDR3 is CASSYSELIYNEQFF. The CDR3 nucleotides read TGTGCCAGCAGTTACTCGGAGCTTATTTACAATGAGCAGTTCTTC.